Included here is one TCR beta chain sequence, with context. This specimen comes from a study of blood T cell repertoires in COVID-19. Study-wide context: The United States, Italy and Spain supplied acute and convalescent COVID-19 samples. Sample material is recorded as cDNA or gDNA derived from T cells, B-cell-depleted T cells, or PBMCs.

As handled by the study authors: Cell counts per sample came from amplifying reference gene primers. Only in-frame clones appear in the TCRdb table, and some are missing; sequencing was by immunoSEQ multiplex PCR. The V and J calls and clone size are taken from that table; D and trimming were inferred from the DNA. The repertoire holds fewer than 75,000 clones, with over 85% as singletons. The V and J ends lost 0 bases and 5 bases, in that order; junction bases with no gene match: 7. Germline-derived CDR1 and CDR2 are SGHRS and YFSETQ. The CDR3 runs to 16 residues. The chain couples TRBV5-1 to TRBJ1-4, with 7 bases fitting TRBD1. Source material: peripheral blood. This TCR came from a man aged 55 to 70 with acute or convalescent COVID-19. In DNA form, the CDR3 reads TGCGCCAGCAGCTTGGCCGGAGGGGACAGAAATGAAAAACTGTTTTTT. Translating gives CASSLAGGDRNEKLFF. The whole variable domain, filled in from reference TRBV5-1 and TRBJ1-4, reads KAGVTQTPRYLIKTRGQQVTLSCSPISGHRSVSWYQQTPGQGLQFLFEYFSETQRNKGNFPGRFSGRQFSNSRSEMNVSTLELGDSALYLCASSLAGGDRNEKLFFGSGTQLSVL.